The next 21 T cell receptor beta chains were all read from a single sample in a study of Graves' ophthalmopathy and Graves' hyperthyroidism. For repertoire sequencing, the TCR beta CDR3 regions were amplified from RNA transcripts. The authors performed first-round RT-PCR with HTBI primers and then a second-round multiplex PCR. TCRdb itself ran the multiplex PCR reads through MiXCR, one entry per CDR3 protein. Of fewer than 600,000 distinct CDR3 sequences detected, around 14% appear once; the ten largest clones hold more than 8.5%. Specimen: blood. These receptor sequences come from a woman in her 30s with Graves' ophthalmopathy.

In its sample, this clonotype was seen many times. CDR3 loop: CATHRGVGYTF. In DNA, the CDR3 is TGTGCCACTCACAGGGGTGTAGGCTACACCTTC. This rearrangement joins TRBV12-3 or TRBV12-4 to TRBJ1-2, with 7 bases identical to TRBD1. This CDR3 spans 11 amino acids. J gave up 8 bases and V 10 bases, and 7 bases lay outside the gene matches.

This clonotype was counted only a few times. The chain uses TRBV6-2 or TRBV6-3 and TRBJ2-5; TRBD1 aligns across 7 bases. The CDR3 has 17 residues. The germline V gene has CDR1 MNHEY and CDR2 SVGEGT. V shed 6 bases, J shed 3 bases, and the junction held 16 bases outside the gene matches. The CDR3 region is CASSQKMTDRAKETQYF. The CDR3 DNA sequence: TGTGCCAGCAGCCAGAAAATGACCGACAGGGCAAAAGAGACCCAGTACTTC.

This clonotype was counted many times. The chain recombines TRBV30 with TRBJ2-2; D is undetermined. Germline CDR1 and CDR2: GTSNPN and SVGIG (reference sequence). The germline V and J ends were trimmed by 0 bases and 8 bases, with 13 bases remaining between them. The CDR3 extends over 14 amino acids. CDR3 coding DNA: TGTGCCTGGAGTGTGGATAGGGAAGCGGGGGAGCTGTTTTTT. The encoded protein is CAWSVDREAGELFF.

The J gene is TRBJ2-5, the V gene TRBV6-1; D is unresolved. Trimming pared 7 bases from V and 1 base from J, leaving 7 bases between. Germline CDR1 and CDR2: MNHNS and SASEGT. CDR3 length: 12 amino acids. CDR3 region: CASIGVQETQYF. The CDR3 coding sequence is TGTGCCAGCATTGGGGTCCAAGAGACCCAGTACTTC.

This clonotype was seen ten or more times. The rearrangement links TRBV12-3 or TRBV12-4 to TRBJ1-5; a weak D match, TRBD1 (5 bases). CDR3 length: 13 amino acids. Trimming took off 6 bases at V and 10 bases at J, with 16 bases between the two ends. The CDR3 protein is CASREISGSPQHF. DNA of the CDR3: TGTGCCAGCAGAGAAATATCAGGGTCACCCCAGCATTTT.

This clonotype has a count of ten or more. The junction differs from germline at one of its ends, possibly a read error. The chain uses TRBV27 and TRBJ1-1; 7 nucleotides align to TRBD1. This CDR3 has 14 residues. Germline CDR1 MNHEY, CDR2 SMNVEV (reference sequence). CDR3 region: CTSSFRGEATEAFF. DNA for the CDR3: TGTACCAGCAGTTTCAGGGGGGAAGCCACTGAAGCTTTCTTT.

This clonotype was recorded many times. V is TRBV20-1 and J is TRBJ1-2; TRBD1 matches 8 bases. J gave up 5 bases and V 3 bases, and 14 bases lay outside the gene matches. The CDR3 consists of 16 residues. From germline, CDR1 is DFQATT and CDR2 SNEGSKA (reference sequence). The CDR3 DNA reads as TGCAGTGCTAGCCAGGGGGCGGCTGGTCGTCGGTATGGCTACACCTTC. Protein product: CSASQGAAGRRYGYTF.

Concerning this clonotype itself: The junction does not match germline at one end; this may be a read error. The chain carries TRBV6-2 or TRBV6-3 and TRBJ2-5; the D is unclear. The CDR3 has 14 residues. Germline V lookup: CDR1 MNHEY, CDR2 SVGEGT. CDR3 region: CAISESGSPETQYF. CDR3 nucleotide sequence: TGTGCCATCAGTGAGTCGGGTAGCCCAGAGACCCAGTACTTC.

This clonotype has a count of ten or more. The chain carries TRBV6-1 and TRBJ1-2; D is perhaps TRBD1 (5 bases). Germline lookup yields CDR1 MNHNS and CDR2 SASEGT. The CDR3 sequence is 16 residues long. The V end lost 4 bases, the J end lost 0 bases, and 15 bases lay between the germline ends. CDR3 DNA: TGTGCCAGCAGTGCGGGGACGGGAAAGTCTAACTATGGCTACACCTTC. It codes for CASSAGTGKSNYGYTF.

This clonotype was seen ten or more times. This chain joins TRBV11-1 and TRBJ2-7, with 7 positions matching TRBD1. This CDR3 region has 17 residues. Germline assignment: CDR1 SGHAT and CDR2 FQDESV (reference sequence). Losses at the gene ends were 2 bases for V and 6 bases for J; bases not matched to a gene: 16. DNA of the CDR3: TGTGCCAGCAGCTTATCCCCCATACGGACAGGAAGGGGCGAGCAGTACTTC. This gives the protein CASSLSPIRTGRGEQYF.

V and J are TRBV11-2 and TRBJ2-7, with D perhaps given as TRBD1 or TRBD2 (5 bases each). The length of the CDR3 is 14 residues. The V and J ends lost 1 base and 3 bases respectively, with 10 bases between them. In germline, CDR1 is SGHAT, CDR2 FQNNGV. The CDR3 sequence: CASSLGEGNYEQYF. The CDR3 coding sequence is TGTGCCAGCAGCTTAGGAGAGGGGAACTACGAGCAGTACTTC.

There are a few counts of this clonotype. Since a much larger clone is just one base distant, this may be a read error. This chain joins TRBV20-1 and TRBJ1-6, with D hard to call. V lost 3 bases to trimming and J lost 12 bases, with 6 bases between them. CDR1 DFQATT and CDR2 SNEGSKA come from the germline V gene (reference sequence). CDR3 size: 10 residues. CDR3 sequence (DNA): TGCAGTGCTAGTACCGGACCCCTCCACTTT. Encoded protein: CSASTGPLHF.

This clonotype was counted a few times. The junction differs from germline at one of its ends, possibly a read error. This sequence joins TRBV19 and TRBJ1-5; D is undetermined. CDR1 and CDR2 (germline): LNHDA, SQIVND (reference sequence). This CDR3 contains 13 residues. CDR3 sequence reads: CASTEAINQPRHF. The CDR3 DNA sequence: TGTGCCAGTACTGAGGCTATCAATCAGCCCCGGCATTTT. Combining the CDR3 with reference TRBV19 and TRBJ1-5 gives the whole variable domain DGGITQSPKYLFRKEGQNVTLSCEQNLNHDAMYWYRQDPGQGLRLIYYSQIVNDFQKGDIAEGYSVSREKKESFPLTVTSAQKNPTAFYLCASTEAINQPRHFGDGTRLSIL.

This clonotype was picked up many times. The rearrangement joins TRBV5-1 to TRBJ2-5, with 8 bases aligning to TRBD2. Per the germline V gene, CDR1 is SGHRS and CDR2 is YFSETQ. This CDR3 region has 16 residues. J was trimmed by 4 bases and V by 4 bases; bases with no gene match: 12. CDR3 sequence (DNA): TGCGCCAGCAGCAGCACATTGGGCGGGGGGCCAGAGACCCAGTACTTC. This codes for CASSSTLGGGPETQYF.

This clonotype was observed many times. The chain is built from TRBV12-3 or TRBV12-4 and TRBJ1-6, with 9 bases aligning to TRBD1. J was trimmed by 10 bases and V by 5 bases; bases with no gene match: 9. CDR3 length: 15 residues. The CDR3 is CASSHRGHSDSPLHF. The DNA for the CDR3 is TGTGCCAGCAGTCACAGGGGGCACTCTGACTCACCCCTCCACTTT.

This clonotype was found many times. The chain links TRBV7-8 to TRBJ2-7, with 11 bases identical to TRBD2. Losses at the gene ends were 2 bases for V and 4 bases for J; bases not matched to a gene: 10. The CDR3 has 17 residues. Per germline, CDR1 SGHVS and CDR2 FQNEAQ. CDR3: CASSLPSTSGSRYEQYF. The CDR3 coding sequence is TGTGCCAGCAGCTTACCGTCAACTAGCGGGAGTAGGTACGAGCAGTACTTC.

This clonotype was counted only a few times. The V call is TRBV11-1, the J call TRBJ1-2; 9 bases match TRBD1. The CDR3 consists of 16 residues. Looked up from germline, CDR1 is SGHAT and CDR2 is FQDESV (reference sequence). With V trimmed by 5 bases and J by 4 bases, 11 bases remained unmatched. CDR3 sequence reads: CASSPGTGTVSYGYTF. CDR3 nucleotides: TGTGCCAGCAGCCCAGGGACAGGGACAGTGAGCTATGGCTACACCTTC. Drawing the rest from reference TRBV11-1 and TRBJ1-2, the complete variable domain is EAEVAQSPRYKITEKSQAVAFWCDPISGHATLYWYRQILGQGPELLVQFQDESVVDDSQLPKDRFSAERLKGVDSTLKIQPAELGDSAMYLCASSPGTGTVSYGYTFGSGTRLTVV.

Ten or more counts support this clonotype. This chain connects TRBV12-3 or TRBV12-4 to TRBJ2-7; D is unclear. V was trimmed by 3 bases and J by 0 bases, leaving 6 bases between them. The CDR3 is 13 residues long. CDR3: CASSFVASYEQYF. As DNA, the CDR3 is TGTGCCAGCAGTTTCGTGGCCTCCTACGAGCAGTACTTC.

The table lists this clonotype with many counts. J is TRBJ2-6 and V is TRBV6-1; D gene ambiguous. CDR1 is MNHNS, CDR2 SASEGT, per germline. V lost 8 bases to trimming and J lost 2 bases, with 4 bases between them. This CDR3 is 12 amino acids long. The CDR3 is CASGAGANVLTF. CDR3 in DNA: TGTGCCAGCGGGGCTGGGGCCAACGTCCTGACTTTC.

This clonotype was picked up many times. This chain connects TRBV12-3 or TRBV12-4 to TRBJ2-7, with a weak D call TRBD1 (6 bases). Trimming left V 3 bases short and J 5 bases short, with 11 bases between. The CDR3 is made up of 13 amino acids. The CDR3 bases are TGTGCCAGCAGTTTCTTAAGGACAGACGAGCAGTACTTC. It yields the protein CASSFLRTDEQYF.

This clonotype occurred many times. The rearrangement joins TRBV2 to TRBJ2-7; D is possibly TRBD2 (6 bases). The CDR3 sequence is 13 residues long. The germline V gene encodes CDR1 SNHLY and CDR2 FYNNEI. V lost 9 bases, J lost 0 bases, and 12 bases lay in between. The CDR3 region is CASRGVGSYEQYF. In nucleotides, the CDR3 is TGTGCCAGTCGCGGGGTCGGCTCCTACGAGCAGTACTTC.